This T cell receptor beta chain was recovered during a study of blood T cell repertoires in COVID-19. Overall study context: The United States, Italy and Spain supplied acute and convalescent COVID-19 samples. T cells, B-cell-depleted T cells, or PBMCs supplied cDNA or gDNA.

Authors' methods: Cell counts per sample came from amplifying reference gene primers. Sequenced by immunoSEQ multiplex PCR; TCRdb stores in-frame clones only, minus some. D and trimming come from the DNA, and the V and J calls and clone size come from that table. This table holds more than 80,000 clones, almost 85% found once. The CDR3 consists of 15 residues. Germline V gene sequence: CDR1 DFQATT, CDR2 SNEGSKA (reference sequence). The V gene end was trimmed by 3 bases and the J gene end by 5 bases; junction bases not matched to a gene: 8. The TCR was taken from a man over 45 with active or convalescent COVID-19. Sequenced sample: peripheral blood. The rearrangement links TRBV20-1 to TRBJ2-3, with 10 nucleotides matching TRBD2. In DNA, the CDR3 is TGCAGTGCTAGTCCCAGCGGGGGGGCCGAAGATACGCAGTATTTT. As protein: CSASPSGGAEDTQYF.